This T cell receptor beta chain is drawn from a study of CD8 T cells in ankylosing spondylitis. Trimming took 7 bases from V and 4 from J; bases not matched to a gene: 5. The CDR3 totals 15 residues. Looked up from germline, CDR1 is SGHDT and CDR2 is YYEEEE. This clonotype was counted at least ten times. In TCRdb, the 5' RACE reads were re-called with MiXCR into one record per CDR3 protein. The sample lists some 340,000 distinct CDR3 sequences, around 15% seen once, with around 0.99% in the top ten. The chain joins TRBV5-6 to TRBJ2-2, with 12 bases fitting TRBD2. This clonotype was sampled from a male donor with ankylosing spondylitis or in good health (not recorded which). Sequenced: blood, either unsorted or a sorted T cell fraction (not recorded which). CDR3 residues: CASRSSGRATGELFF. The CDR3 DNA is TGTGCCAGCCGTTCTAGCGGGAGGGCCACCGGGGAGCTGTTTTTT.